This entry describes one T cell receptor (beta chain). CDR1 and CDR2 from the germline V gene are SGHVS and FQNEAQ. The length of the CDR3 is 14 residues. V dropped 1 base and J dropped 2 bases, with 8 bases sitting between them. These data belong to a study of blood T cell repertoires in COVID-19. Overall study: T cells, B-cell-depleted T cells, or PBMCs provided the cDNA or gDNA that served as material.

As originally analysed: The authors estimated nucleated cell counts from reference gene primer amplification. Produced via immunoSEQ multiplex PCR; TCRdb's table is partial and in-frame only. D and trimming come from the DNA, and the V and J calls and clone size come from that table. The sample has approximately 70,000 clones, less than 95% seen once. This chain links TRBV7-8 with TRBJ2-5; no clear D. Source material: peripheral blood. The sequence came from a woman aged 55-70 years with active COVID-19. The CDR3, as DNA: TGTGCCAGCAGCTTAGAGTGGGCGCAAGAGACCCAGTACTTC. Translating gives CASSLEWAQETQYF.